The rows below give T cell receptor beta chains drawn from one sample of a study of blood T cell repertoires in COVID-19. Some clones are missing from TCRdb's copy, which holds only in-frame ones; the method was immunoSEQ multiplex PCR. Counted here are fewer than 15,000 clones, approximately 81% occurring once; the ten biggest clones make up roughly 28%. The sample taken for sequencing was peripheral blood. These receptors originate from a human donor in a cohort sampled during active COVID-19. Each CDR3 is given with its conserved first and last residue. The order of the fields is V gene, D gene, clone size, J gene, CDR3 DNA, CDR3 protein. A D gene is named only where the DNA matches it firmly. Only part of the rows carry a size: once, few, many, or a class if the clone is expanded.

v_gene: TRBV7-6; d_gene: TRBD1; abundance: -; j_gene: TRBJ2-1; CDR3nt: TGTGCCAGCAGCCGATTGGGACAGGGGGACAATGAGCAGTTCTTC; CDR3aa: CASSRLGQGDNEQFF
v_gene: TRBV20-1; d_gene: -; abundance: -; j_gene: TRBJ2-7; CDR3nt: TGCAGTGCTAGAGGGCCAAAAAAGCAGTACTTC; CDR3aa: CSARGPKKQYF
v_gene: TRBV29-1; d_gene: -; abundance: -; j_gene: TRBJ2-1; CDR3nt: TGCAGCGGTTCGCCAGGGGCCTACAATGAGCAGTTCTTC; CDR3aa: CSGSPGAYNEQFF
v_gene: TRBV2; d_gene: -; abundance: once; j_gene: TRBJ2-1; CDR3nt: TGTGCCAGCAGTGAAGTGGCAGGGGGAGGAGATGAGCAGTTCTTC; CDR3aa: CASSEVAGGGDEQFF
v_gene: TRBV27; d_gene: TRBD2; abundance: large; j_gene: TRBJ2-7; CDR3nt: TGTGCCAGCAGTCCGGGGACTAGTTACGAGCAGTACTTC; CDR3aa: CASSPGTSYEQYF
v_gene: TRBV9; d_gene: -; abundance: -; j_gene: TRBJ2-1; CDR3nt: TGTGCCAGCAGCGTAGGGTCCGAGGGCTCCTACAATGAGCAGTTCTTC; CDR3aa: CASSVGSEGSYNEQFF
v_gene: TRBV4-2; d_gene: TRBD2; abundance: large; j_gene: TRBJ2-7; CDR3nt: TGTGCCAGCAGCCAGGCAGGACTAGACGAGCAGTACTTC; CDR3aa: CASSQAGLDEQYF
v_gene: TRBV19; d_gene: TRBD2; abundance: -; j_gene: TRBJ2-7; CDR3nt: TGTGCCAGTAGTAGGGGGGGTCGCTACGAGCAGTACTTC; CDR3aa: CASSRGGRYEQYF
v_gene: TRBV10-3; d_gene: TRBD2; abundance: -; j_gene: TRBJ2-3; CDR3nt: TGTGCCATCAGTGAGGGACTCGCGGGAGCGACAGATACGCAGTATTTT; CDR3aa: CAISEGLAGATDTQYF
v_gene: TRBV5-3; d_gene: TRBD2; abundance: -; j_gene: TRBJ2-7; CDR3nt: TGTGCCAGAAGCGACGGGACTAAGAACGAGAACGACGAGCAGTACTTC; CDR3aa: CARSDGTKNENDEQYF
v_gene: TRBV27; d_gene: -; abundance: -; j_gene: TRBJ2-3; CDR3nt: TGTGCCAGCAGTTTAACGGGGGAGCGGTCAGATACGCAGTATTTT; CDR3aa: CASSLTGERSDTQYF
v_gene: TRBV28; d_gene: -; abundance: -; j_gene: TRBJ2-7; CDR3nt: TGTGCCAGCAGCTCGGCTACGGGACTCCACGAGCAGTACTTC; CDR3aa: CASSSATGLHEQYF
v_gene: TRBV7-9; d_gene: -; abundance: -; j_gene: TRBJ1-2; CDR3nt: TGTGCCAGCACCTCTAACTCCGGTGGCTACACCTTC; CDR3aa: CASTSNSGGYTF
v_gene: TRBV27; d_gene: TRBD2; abundance: many; j_gene: TRBJ2-1; CDR3nt: TGTGCCAGCAGACAAGCGGGAGTAGGAAATGAGCAGTTCTTC; CDR3aa: CASRQAGVGNEQFF
v_gene: TRBV6-5; d_gene: TRBD1; abundance: -; j_gene: TRBJ1-2; CDR3nt: TGTGCCAGCACCCTGGGACAGCGACTTAACTATGGCTACACCTTC; CDR3aa: CASTLGQRLNYGYTF
v_gene: TRBV6-5; d_gene: -; abundance: few; j_gene: TRBJ2-7; CDR3nt: TGTGCCAGCAGTTACGGCCAGTCCTACGAGCAGTACTTC; CDR3aa: CASSYGQSYEQYF
v_gene: TRBV6-5; d_gene: -; abundance: -; j_gene: TRBJ1-2; CDR3nt: TGTGCCAGCAGTTACTCGACCCTCAGGGATGGCTACACCTTC; CDR3aa: CASSYSTLRDGYTF
v_gene: TRBV7-9; d_gene: TRBD1; abundance: -; j_gene: TRBJ1-3; CDR3nt: TGTGCCAGCAGCAAGCCGGGACAGAGCTCTGGAAACACCATATATTTT; CDR3aa: CASSKPGQSSGNTIYF
v_gene: TRBV7-2; d_gene: -; abundance: -; j_gene: TRBJ2-1; CDR3nt: TGTGCCAGCAGCATGGGACTTGCCTCGAATGAGCAGTTCTTC; CDR3aa: CASSMGLASNEQFF
v_gene: TRBV5-1; d_gene: TRBD2; abundance: -; j_gene: TRBJ2-7; CDR3nt: TGCGCCAGCAGCTTTGGACTAGCGGGCTACGAGCAGTACTTC; CDR3aa: CASSFGLAGYEQYF
v_gene: TRBV29-1; d_gene: TRBD1; abundance: -; j_gene: TRBJ2-7; CDR3nt: TGCAGCGCCCTGACAGGGGTTAGAGGCGAGCAGTACTTC; CDR3aa: CSALTGVRGEQYF
v_gene: TRBV24-1; d_gene: TRBD1; abundance: -; j_gene: TRBJ2-7; CDR3nt: TGTGCCACCAGTGAGCAGCCCTCCACAGGGGGCTTCAACGAGCAGTACTTC; CDR3aa: CATSEQPSTGGFNEQYF
v_gene: TRBV4-3; d_gene: -; abundance: -; j_gene: TRBJ2-1; CDR3nt: TGCGCCAGCAGCCGGAGCTGGAGCTCCTACAATGAGCAGTTCTTC; CDR3aa: CASSRSWSSYNEQFF
v_gene: TRBV6-6; d_gene: -; abundance: once; j_gene: TRBJ2-7; CDR3nt: TGTGCCAGCAATCCCAAACAGGGATCCTACGAGCAGTACTTC; CDR3aa: CASNPKQGSYEQYF
v_gene: TRBV28; d_gene: -; abundance: -; j_gene: TRBJ1-5; CDR3nt: TGTGCCAGCAGAGATATTATGACATATAGCAATCAGCCCCAGCATTTT; CDR3aa: CASRDIMTYSNQPQHF
v_gene: TRBV18; d_gene: TRBD1; abundance: -; j_gene: TRBJ2-6; CDR3nt: TGTGCCAGCTCACCGGGACAGGGATGGGCTAGCACAAAAAAAAGCTCTGGGGCCAACGTCCTGACTTTC; CDR3aa: CASSPGQGWASTKKSSGANVLTF
v_gene: TRBV6-5; d_gene: TRBD2; abundance: -; j_gene: TRBJ2-3; CDR3nt: TGTGCCAGCAGTTGGCTAGCGGGAGGGCTAGATACGCAGTATTTT; CDR3aa: CASSWLAGGLDTQYF
v_gene: TRBV29-1; d_gene: TRBD1; abundance: -; j_gene: TRBJ2-2; CDR3nt: TGCAGCGTTGGTGGGACAGCCACCGGGGAGCTGTTTTTT; CDR3aa: CSVGGTATGELFF
v_gene: TRBV9; d_gene: TRBD2; abundance: -; j_gene: TRBJ2-7; CDR3nt: TGTGCCAGCAGCGGGCGGGGGGCCTACGAGCAGTACTTC; CDR3aa: CASSGRGAYEQYF
v_gene: TRBV13; d_gene: -; abundance: -; j_gene: TRBJ1-1; CDR3nt: TGTGCCAGCAGCCTCGTGAACACTGAAGCTTTCTTT; CDR3aa: CASSLVNTEAFF
v_gene: TRBV19; d_gene: -; abundance: once; j_gene: TRBJ2-5; CDR3nt: TGTGCCAGTAGCACACCCTCACAGGGAGGGCAAGAGACCCAGTACTTC; CDR3aa: CASSTPSQGGQETQYF
v_gene: TRBV7-2; d_gene: -; abundance: -; j_gene: TRBJ2-2; CDR3nt: TGTGCCAGCAGCTTAGTTGAGGTGAACACCGGGGAGCTGTTTTTT; CDR3aa: CASSLVEVNTGELFF
v_gene: TRBV27; d_gene: -; abundance: -; j_gene: TRBJ1-1; CDR3nt: TGTGCCAGCAGTTTAATCATCCGGCCAGGGTTGAACACTGAAGCTTTCTTT; CDR3aa: CASSLIIRPGLNTEAFF
v_gene: TRBV6-5; d_gene: -; abundance: -; j_gene: TRBJ2-3; CDR3nt: TGTGCCAGCAGTTTCGGGACTTTCACTAGCACAGATACGCAGTATTTT; CDR3aa: CASSFGTFTSTDTQYF
v_gene: TRBV27; d_gene: -; abundance: -; j_gene: TRBJ2-2; CDR3nt: TGTGCCAGCAGTTGGGCCGCCGGGGAGCTGTTTTTT; CDR3aa: CASSWAAGELFF
v_gene: TRBV19; d_gene: TRBD2; abundance: -; j_gene: TRBJ2-3; CDR3nt: TGTGCCAGTAGTATAATAGCGGGAGAAGCCGATACGCAGTATTTT; CDR3aa: CASSIIAGEADTQYF
v_gene: TRBV5-1; d_gene: TRBD1; abundance: -; j_gene: TRBJ2-1; CDR3nt: TGCGCCAGCAGCCCCGGGACAGGGATGGGCAATGAGCAGTTCTTC; CDR3aa: CASSPGTGMGNEQFF
v_gene: TRBV7-9; d_gene: TRBD2; abundance: -; j_gene: TRBJ2-3; CDR3nt: TGTGCCGCCACGCAACTCGGGGGGTTAATAGATACGCAGTATTTT; CDR3aa: CAATQLGGLIDTQYF
v_gene: TRBV7-3; d_gene: -; abundance: -; j_gene: TRBJ2-3; CDR3nt: TGTGCCAGCAGCTCGCTTGAGGGCCCTAGCACAGATACGCAGTATTTT; CDR3aa: CASSSLEGPSTDTQYF
v_gene: TRBV6-2/TRBV6-3; d_gene: TRBD2; abundance: few; j_gene: TRBJ2-7; CDR3nt: TGTGCCAGCAGTTCAGTAGCGGGGGCCTACGAGCAGTACTTC; CDR3aa: CASSSVAGAYEQYF
v_gene: TRBV27; d_gene: TRBD1; abundance: -; j_gene: TRBJ2-7; CDR3nt: TGTGCCAGCAGTTCGACAGGGGGTTATCTCGAGCAGTACTTC; CDR3aa: CASSSTGGYLEQYF
v_gene: TRBV7-2; d_gene: -; abundance: few; j_gene: TRBJ1-3; CDR3nt: TGTGCCAGCAGCCCGACGACAGGCGTTGGAAACACCATATATTTT; CDR3aa: CASSPTTGVGNTIYF
v_gene: TRBV4-3; d_gene: -; abundance: -; j_gene: TRBJ1-1; CDR3nt: TGCGCCAGCAGCCATCATCAGGGGACCACTGAAGCTTTCTTT; CDR3aa: CASSHHQGTTEAFF
v_gene: TRBV27; d_gene: -; abundance: -; j_gene: TRBJ2-1; CDR3nt: TGTGCCAGCAGTTTATCCCTTGGTGGGGGGTACAATGAGCAGTTCTTC; CDR3aa: CASSLSLGGGYNEQFF
v_gene: TRBV27; d_gene: TRBD1; abundance: -; j_gene: TRBJ1-1; CDR3nt: TGTGCCTCGCAGGGGGCGCGCGGTGAAGCTTTCTTT; CDR3aa: CASQGARGEAFF
v_gene: TRBV27; d_gene: TRBD2; abundance: -; j_gene: TRBJ2-3; CDR3nt: TGTGCCAGCAGGACCCTAGCGGGGGGCACAGATACGCAGTATTTT; CDR3aa: CASRTLAGGTDTQYF